The next 15 T cell receptor beta chains were all read from a single sample in a study of beta chain features in type 1 diabetes. All of the isolated RNA was reverse transcribed, so expressed TCRB transcripts were sequenced. The method was immunoSEQ multiplex PCR; TCRdb's version includes in-frame clones alone and lacks a portion of them. This table has roughly 310,000 clones, about 11% appearing once. The sample consisted of naive CD4+ T cells from blood. These receptors came from a woman in her thirties in good health.

The rearrangement uses TRBV7-2 and TRBJ2-1, with 8 positions matching TRBD1. After removal of 5 bases from V and 6 bases from J, the junction contained 6 bases not matched to a gene. The CDR3 totals 14 residues. Germline CDR1 is SGHTA and CDR2 is FQGNSA. CDR3 in DNA: TGTGCCAGCAGCGGACTGACAGGGGCCAATGAGCAGTTCTTC. It codes for CASSGLTGANEQFF.

The chain combines TRBV27 with TRBJ2-7; TRBD1 agrees at 9 bases. V gave up 7 bases and J gave up 2 bases; unmatched junction bases: 6. Germline CDR1 and CDR2: MNHEY and SMNVEV (reference sequence). The CDR3 has 14 residues. The CDR3 DNA sequence: TGTGCCAGCACCCCGGGACAGGGTACCTACGAGCAGTACTTC. Encoded protein: CASTPGQGTYEQYF.

This clone was detected a few times. J is TRBJ2-3 and V is TRBV28; a weak D match, TRBD2 (7 bases). V lost 8 bases to trimming and J lost 2 bases, with 11 bases between them. The length of the CDR3 is 13 residues. Germline V gene data show CDR1 as MDHEN and CDR2 as SYDVKM. The chain's CDR3 is CASLAGATDTQYF. As DNA, the CDR3 is TGTGCCAGCTTGGCGGGGGCCACAGATACGCAGTATTTT. The full variable domain, in which reference TRBV28 and TRBJ2-3 provide the parts outside the CDR3, is DVKVTQSSRYLVKRTGEKVFLECVQDMDHENMFWYRQDPGLGLRLIYFSYDVKMKEKGDIPEGYSVSREKKERFSLILESASTNQTSMYLCASLAGATDTQYFGPGTRLTVL.

The chain uses TRBV19 and TRBJ2-7, with TRBD1 identical over 10 bases. The germline V gene has CDR1 LNHDA and CDR2 SQIVND (reference sequence). This CDR3 region has 15 residues. J gave up 2 bases and V 8 bases, and 9 bases lay outside the gene matches. In nucleotides, the CDR3 is TGTGCCAGTCGCCTTCGGGACAGGGGAGCCTACGAGCAGTACTTC. It codes for CASRLRDRGAYEQYF. The complete variable domain, with remaining parts taken from reference TRBV19 and TRBJ2-7, reads DGGITQSPKYLFRKEGQNVTLSCEQNLNHDAMYWYRQDPGQGLRLIYYSQIVNDFQKGDIAEGYSVSREKKESFPLTVTSAQKNPTAFYLCASRLRDRGAYEQYFGPGTRLTVT.

This clone was detected a few times. The rearrangement joins TRBV27 to TRBJ2-3, with D unresolved. This CDR3 is 18 amino acids long. Trimming took off 0 bases at V and 0 bases at J, with 16 bases between the two ends. The V gene's germline CDR1 is MNHEY and CDR2 SMNVEV (reference sequence). In DNA, the CDR3 is TGTGCCAGCAGTTTATCCCCATCCCTGGGCCCTAGCACAGATACGCAGTATTTT. Protein product: CASSLSPSLGPSTDTQYF.

The chain has TRBV30 and TRBJ2-1; TRBD1 matches at 9 bases. V shed 5 bases, J shed 6 bases, and the junction held 8 bases outside the gene matches. In germline, CDR1 is GTSNPN, CDR2 SVGIG (reference sequence). The CDR3 is 14 amino acids. CDR3 region: CAWGDRARVNEQFF. Written as DNA, the CDR3 is TGTGCCTGGGGGGACAGGGCGAGGGTCAATGAGCAGTTCTTC.

This clone was picked up a small number of times. V gene TRBV6-6 combines with J gene TRBJ1-5, with unresolved D. Trimming shortened V by 2 bases and J by 7 bases, and 12 bases separated the two germline ends. Germline V lookup: CDR1 MNHNY, CDR2 SVGAGI (reference sequence). The CDR3 totals 14 residues. The CDR3 loop is CASSYGQPEQPQHF. CDR3 DNA sequence: TGTGCCAGCAGTTACGGGCAGCCTGAGCAGCCCCAGCATTTT.

The chain uses TRBV6-6 and TRBJ2-3, with a weak D call TRBD2 (6 bases). CDR1 MNHNY and CDR2 SVGAGI come from the germline V gene (reference sequence). This CDR3 is built from 15 residues. Trimming shortened V by 8 bases and J by 2 bases, and 17 bases separated the two germline ends. The CDR3 coding sequence is TGTGCCAGCCTTGGCAGGACTATTAACACAGATACGCAGTATTTT. As protein: CASLGRTINTDTQYF.

The chain joins TRBV9 to TRBJ1-5; a possible D gene is TRBD1 (5 bases). V was trimmed by 1 base and J by 8 bases, leaving 10 bases between them. This CDR3 is 13 amino acids long. Germline V CDR1 and CDR2: SGDLS, YYNGEE. The CDR3 sequence is CASSVQGREPQHF. The CDR3 DNA reads as TGTGCCAGCAGCGTACAGGGCCGGGAGCCCCAGCATTTT.

V is TRBV5-4 and J is TRBJ2-2, with D uncertain. V gave up 0 bases and J gave up 3 bases, with 6 bases separating them. The CDR3 sequence is 14 residues long. Germline assignment: CDR1 SGHNT and CDR2 YYREEE (reference sequence). The CDR3 region has the DNA TGTGCCAGCAGCTTGGTGACTCACACCGGGGAGCTGTTTTTT. Translated, it gives CASSLVTHTGELFF.

The sample holds a few counts of this clone. The V call is TRBV2, the J call TRBJ2-2, with D possibly matching TRBD2 (5 bases). This CDR3 contains 15 residues. Trimming shortened V by 8 bases and J by 8 bases, and 21 bases separated the two germline ends. Germline CDR1 SNHLY, CDR2 FYNNEI. Here the CDR3 DNA reads TGTGCCAGCGCCCGCAGCGGCACCGTGACGGGGGAGCTGTTTTTT. Translation gives CASARSGTVTGELFF.

The V gene is TRBV18, the J gene TRBJ2-1, with TRBD2 matching 11 bases. V lost 2 bases and J lost 7; bases outside the gene matches: 10. Germline V gives CDR1 KGHSH, CDR2 LQKENI. CDR3 size: 17 residues. The CDR3 coding sequence is TGTGCCAGCTCACCAATAGTAGCGGGAGGGCCTCGGAATGAGCAGTTCTTC. As protein: CASSPIVAGGPRNEQFF.

This clone showed up just a few times. The chain carries TRBV29-1 and TRBJ2-1; 10 bases are shared with TRBD1. This CDR3 spans 13 amino acids. Germline V gene lookup returns CDR1 SQVTM and CDR2 ANQGSEA. With 7 bases clipped from V and 3 bases from J, the junction kept 3 bases outside the gene matches. DNA of the CDR3: TGCAGCGCAGACAGGGGGCACTACAATGAGCAGTTCTTC. Protein sequence: CSADRGHYNEQFF.

CDR3 sequence (DNA): TGTGCCAGTAGAAGAGACGTAACAGCAGATACGCAGTATTTT. Translated: CASRRDVTADTQYF. J is TRBJ2-3 and V is TRBV19; the D is unclear. CDR3 size: 14 residues. CDR1 is LNHDA, CDR2 SQIVND, per germline (reference sequence). V dropped 6 bases and J dropped 4 bases, with 14 bases sitting between them.

There are a few counts of this clone. This chain uses TRBV28 with TRBJ2-5; the match to TRBD1 covers 9 bases. Unmatched junction bases numbered 9, after V lost 5 bases and J lost 5 bases. This CDR3 is built from 15 residues. CDR1 and CDR2 (germline): MDHEN, SYDVKM. CDR3 sequence: CASSTWTGDLETQYF. CDR3 bases: TGTGCCAGCAGTACCTGGACAGGGGATTTGGAGACCCAGTACTTC. The full variable domain, completed using reference TRBV28 and TRBJ2-5, is DVKVTQSSRYLVKRTGEKVFLECVQDMDHENMFWYRQDPGLGLRLIYFSYDVKMKEKGDIPEGYSVSREKKERFSLILESASTNQTSMYLCASSTWTGDLETQYFGPGTRLLVL.